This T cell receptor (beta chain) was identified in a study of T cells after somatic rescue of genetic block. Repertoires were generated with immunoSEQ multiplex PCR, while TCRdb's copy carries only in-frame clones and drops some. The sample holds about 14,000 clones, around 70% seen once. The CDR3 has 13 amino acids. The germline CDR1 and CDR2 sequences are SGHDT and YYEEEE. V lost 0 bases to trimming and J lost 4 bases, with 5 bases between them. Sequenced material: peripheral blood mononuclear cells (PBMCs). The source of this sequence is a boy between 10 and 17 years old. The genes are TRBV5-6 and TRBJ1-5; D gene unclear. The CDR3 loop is CASSLGSNQPQHF. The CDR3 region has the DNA TGTGCCAGCAGCTTGGGATCGAATCAGCCCCAGCATTTT.